Shown below are 9 T cell receptor beta chains from a single sample sequenced in a study of T cell responses to AZD1222 COVID-19 vaccine. TCRdb's copy holds only in-frame clones and misses some; the assay was immunoSEQ multiplex PCR. The profile covers 90,000 to 120,000 clones, with 70% to 90% appearing a single time and 4.8% taken by the ten largest. Material: peripheral blood, obtained 28 days after the second AZD1222 dose. The receptors come from an adult who received the AZD1222 COVID-19 vaccine.

This clone was recorded a few times. V is TRBV27 and J is TRBJ1-2; D gene uncertain. Trimming stripped 5 bases from V and 4 bases from J, with 11 bases between. Germline assignment: CDR1 MNHEY and CDR2 SMNVEV (reference sequence). The CDR3 is 13 amino acids. The CDR3 region is CASSPVWGYGYTF. CDR3 sequence (DNA): TGTGCCAGCAGTCCTGTCTGGGGCTATGGCTACACCTTC.

J is TRBJ1-5 and V is TRBV29-1; D gene ambiguous. The V end was cut by 0 bases, the J end by 11 bases, with 14 bases between. The CDR3 is made up of 13 amino acids. Germline CDR1 and CDR2: SQVTM and ANQGSEA. The CDR3 protein is CSVEDTPGLAQHF. The CDR3 DNA reads as TGCAGCGTTGAAGATACCCCCGGTTTGGCCCAGCATTTT.

The chain employs TRBV10-3 and TRBJ1-3; unclear D gene. V gave up 3 bases and J gave up 0 bases, with 6 bases separating them. The CDR3 loop spans 14 amino acids. Germline lookup yields CDR1 ENHRY and CDR2 SYGVKD. The CDR3: CAISDLGSGNTIYF. For the CDR3, the DNA is TGTGCCATCAGTGACTTGGGCTCTGGAAACACCATATATTTT.

In this sample, this clone turned up once. This chain links TRBV28 with TRBJ1-4, with D possibly being TRBD1 (6 bases). CDR3 size: 18 residues. V lost 5 bases and J 0 bases, leaving 19 bases between the germline ends. The germline V gene encodes CDR1 MDHEN and CDR2 SYDVKM. The CDR3 nucleotides are TGTGCCAGCAGTCCCGGACCCCCGGGGGCTGCAACTAATGAAAAACTGTTTTTT. Its translation is CASSPGPPGAATNEKLFF. The full variable domain, its missing parts supplied by reference TRBV28 and TRBJ1-4, is DVKVTQSSRYLVKRTGEKVFLECVQDMDHENMFWYRQDPGLGLRLIYFSYDVKMKEKGDIPEGYSVSREKKERFSLILESASTNQTSMYLCASSPGPPGAATNEKLFFGSGTQLSVL.

The chain links TRBV19 to TRBJ1-2; 7 positions match TRBD1. The V gene's germline CDR1 is LNHDA and CDR2 SQIVND (reference sequence). The CDR3 sequence is 12 residues long. The V and J ends lost 7 bases and 8 bases, in that order; junction bases with no gene match: 7. This CDR3 is CASKKGAGGYTF. The CDR3, as DNA: TGTGCCAGTAAAAAGGGGGCGGGCGGCTACACCTTC.

The chain is built from TRBV6-5 and TRBJ2-7, with D hard to call. Germline V gives CDR1 MNHEY, CDR2 SVGAGI. CDR3 length: 14 residues. The germline V and J ends were trimmed by 8 bases and 0 bases, with 14 bases remaining between them. This CDR3 is CASHRSPFSYEQYF. DNA of the CDR3: TGTGCCAGCCACCGTAGTCCTTTCTCCTACGAGCAGTACTTC.

V is TRBV5-1 and J is TRBJ2-7, with 8 bases fitting TRBD1. V dropped 2 bases and J dropped 5; count of bases not matched to a gene: 9. Germline V lookup: CDR1 SGHRS, CDR2 YFSETQ. The CDR3 is 15 amino acids. CDR3 residues: CASSLAGTGSHEQYF. CDR3 sequence (DNA): TGCGCCAGCAGCTTAGCCGGGACAGGCAGCCACGAGCAGTACTTC.

J is TRBJ1-2 and V is TRBV19; D gene ambiguous. The length of the CDR3 is 15 residues. Per the germline V gene, CDR1 is LNHDA and CDR2 is SQIVND (reference sequence). V was trimmed by 0 bases and J by 4 bases, leaving 12 bases between them. In DNA, the CDR3 is TGTGCCAGTAGTATAGATGGCAAGTCCCTCTATGGCTACACCTTC. Protein product: CASSIDGKSLYGYTF.

This clone was observed a few times. The V gene is TRBV10-3, the J gene TRBJ1-2; a weak D match, TRBD1 (5 bases). Trimming took off 6 bases at V and 1 base at J, with 18 bases between the two ends. Germline CDR1 reads ENHRY; CDR2 reads SYGVKD. CDR3 size: 16 residues. CDR3 protein: CAIRVQGGGINYGYTF. The CDR3 coding sequence is TGTGCCATCAGGGTGCAGGGCGGAGGGATTAACTATGGCTACACCTTC.